This TCR beta chain was sequenced in a study of T-cell memory formation after mild COVID-19. Whole-study context: TCR clusters were largely donor specific.

Study outcomes and limitations: Pre-infection memory held some responding clones, suggesting pre-existing cross-reactive T cells responded. CD8+ contracting clones occupied EMRA, while CD4+ ones occupied mainly CM and EM. Clones contracting day 15 to 85 were balanced CD4/CD8; later expanders leaned CD4+.

TCRdb passed the 5' RACE reads through MiXCR, listing each CDR3 protein once. The sample consists of roughly 400,000 distinct CDR3 sequences, under 20% of them appearing once. Concerning this clonotype: Its antigen remains unknown.

Trimming cost V 4 bases and J 2 bases; bases outside gene matches: 5. The CDR3 is made up of 15 amino acids. The sequencing input was PBMCs or a T cell subset sorted from them (not recorded which). The clonotype originates from a man between 18 and 29 years old who had mild COVID-19 (a few samples of this study predate the infection). Cell type and time point are not known. The V call is TRBV12-3 or TRBV12-4, the J call TRBJ1-1, with 9 bases identical to TRBD1. CDR3 in DNA: TGTGCCAGCAGTTCCCCGGACAGGGGTAACACTGAAGCTTTCTTT. It codes for CASSSPDRGNTEAFF.